This T cell receptor beta chain was profiled in a study of graft-versus-host responses after intestinal transplantation. The overall study: Following induction with anti-thymocyte globulin, all recipients were given tacrolimus and steroids for 2 to 4 years.

The CDR3 loop spans 12 amino acids. CDR1 is GTSNPN, CDR2 SVGIG, per germline (reference sequence). The V end lost 0 bases, the J end lost 7 bases, and 7 bases lay between the germline ends. As regards this clone: Its antigen is as yet unknown.

Sequenced by immunoSEQ multiplex PCR; TCRdb stores in-frame clones only, minus some. Of some 90,000 clones listed, 80% to 95% are singletons. Sequences were derived from unstimulated CD8+ T cells sorted from spleen or lymph node cells, sampled before intestinal transplant. The sequence came from a human donor who received an intestinal transplant. V is TRBV30 and J is TRBJ2-1; a weak D match, TRBD2 (5 bases). CDR3 DNA sequence: TGTGCCTGGAGTGTAAGAGGGAATGAGCAGTTCTTC. This sequence encodes CAWSVRGNEQFF.